In its sample, the clone carrying this T cell receptor beta chain was seen many times. The CDR3 runs 13 residues. Trimming took 3 bases from V and 4 from J, leaving 10 bases between them. The germline CDR1 and CDR2 sequences are SGHKS and YYEKEE (reference sequence). This sample was taken from a study of T cells in Graves' hyperthyroidism and ophthalmopathy. Study-level information: Before any treatment, at initial diagnosis, peripheral blood was collected.

Source material for PBMCs was 9 to 10 ml fresh peripheral blood. The TCR beta CDR3 regions underwent amplification using RNA transcripts as the source. During a first-round RT-PCR of the TCR CDR3, the HTBI primer set was used. TCRdb passed the multiplex PCR reads through MiXCR, listing each CDR3 protein once. Of approximately 400,000 distinct CDR3 sequences in the sample, 14% were seen once. The source of this sequence is a woman in her thirties with Graves' ophthalmopathy. The rearrangement joins TRBV5-5 to TRBJ2-5; D assignment may be TRBD1 or TRBD2 (6 bases each). The sample consisted of blood. The CDR3, as DNA: TGTGCCAGCAGCTCTCCGGGGGCAGAGACCCAGTACTTC. Protein product: CASSSPGAETQYF. The variable domain in full, completed from reference TRBV5-5 and TRBJ2-5, reads DAGVTQSPTHLIKTRGQQVTLRCSPISGHKSVSWYQQVLGQGPQFIFQYYEKEERGRGNFPDRFSARQFPNYSSELNVNALLLGDSALYLCASSSPGAETQYFGPGTRLLVL.